Included here is one T cell receptor (beta chain) sequence, with context. The sample comes from a study of blood T cell repertoires in COVID-19. Study as a whole: The samples span acute and convalescent COVID-19 from the United States, Italy and Spain. Nucleic acid was either cDNA or gDNA, and it came from T cells, B-cell-depleted T cells, or PBMCs.

Which cohort a participant joined came from the clinical history participants gave. TCRdb's table, derived via immunoSEQ multiplex PCR, lists solely in-frame clones and lacks some. The repertoire includes 200,000 to 300,000 clones, approximately 89% of them detected once, and under 3% sits in the top ten. The CDR3 extends over 13 amino acids. The V and J ends lost 1 base and 13 bases respectively, with 15 bases between them. Germline V gene lookup returns CDR1 WNHNN and CDR2 SYGVQD (reference sequence). Specimen: PBMCs or T cells enriched from blood (not recorded which). This receptor was taken from a woman under 30 who had recovered from COVID-19. The chain uses TRBV10-1 and TRBJ2-3, with no clear D. CDR3 loop: CASSEWPRGCKYF. Here the CDR3 DNA reads TGCGCCAGCAGTGAGTGGCCCCGAGGTTGCAAGTATTTT.